One sample yielded the 11 T cell receptor beta chains listed below, sequenced in a study of T cell responses to AZD1222 COVID-19 vaccine. TCRdb keeps only in-frame clones here, not all; method: immunoSEQ multiplex PCR. The sample has some 130,000 clones; nearly 90% are singletons. Sequenced here: peripheral blood, sampled 28 days after the second AZD1222 dose. The source is an adult who received the AZD1222 COVID-19 vaccine.

The rearrangement uses TRBV6-6 and TRBJ1-3; weak D call: TRBD1 (5 bases). Germline CDR1 and CDR2: MNHNY and SVGAGI (reference sequence). Trimming cost V 5 bases and J 7 bases, with 21 bases left between them. CDR3 size: 16 residues. The CDR3 nucleotides are TGTGCCAGCAGTGCATCGACCGGGACGGGGGGGAACACCATATATTTT. Translating it yields CASSASTGTGGNTIYF.

The chain joins TRBV6-5 to TRBJ2-1; possibly TRBD1 for D (5 bases). Per the germline V gene, CDR1 is MNHEY and CDR2 is SVGAGI. V was clipped by 0 bases and J by 2 bases, with 8 bases between them. CDR3 size: 15 residues. The CDR3 region has the DNA TGTGCCAGCAGTTACTCTGGGGCCCCCTACAATGAGCAGTTCTTC. This sequence encodes CASSYSGAPYNEQFF.

The chain joins TRBV19 to TRBJ1-6; a weak D match, TRBD1 (6 bases). V dropped 9 bases and J dropped 9 bases, with 21 bases sitting between them. Per the germline V gene, CDR1 is LNHDA and CDR2 is SQIVND (reference sequence). The CDR3 has 15 amino acids. The CDR3 loop is CASRVGAGGGSPLHF. The CDR3 DNA follows: TGTGCCAGCAGGGTGGGGGCCGGAGGTGGTTCACCCCTCCACTTT.

The J gene is TRBJ1-1, the V gene TRBV15; D might be TRBD1 (5 bases). V was trimmed by 6 bases and J by 5 bases, leaving 19 bases between them. The CDR3 totals 15 residues. Germline values: CDR1 LNHNV, CDR2 YYDKDF (reference sequence). CDR3 nucleotides: TGTGCCACCAGGCGTGAGGCAGGGAGGAGAACTGAAGCTTTCTTT. This sequence encodes CATRREAGRRTEAFF.

This chain's CDR3 is CASSESIGGAGETQYF. The CDR3 nucleotides are TGCGCCAGCAGTGAGTCCATCGGGGGAGCGGGGGAGACCCAGTACTTC. The chain has TRBV10-1 and TRBJ2-5; 7 positions match TRBD2. This CDR3 contains 16 residues. Germline V gives CDR1 WNHNN, CDR2 SYGVQD (reference sequence). The V and J ends lost 0 bases and 5 bases, in that order; junction bases with no gene match: 9.

In its sample, this clone was seen once. The chain joins TRBV19 to TRBJ2-7; D remains unclear. The CDR3 runs to 13 residues. Germline V CDR1 and CDR2: LNHDA, SQIVND (reference sequence). V shed 5 bases and J shed 2 bases, with 10 bases lying between them. CDR3 bases: TGTGCCAGTAGTGTCCAGGTTGCCTACGAGCAGTACTTC. It yields the protein CASSVQVAYEQYF.

The chain carries TRBV19 and TRBJ1-2, with D perhaps matching TRBD1 (5 bases). Germline CDR1 LNHDA, CDR2 SQIVND (reference sequence). V lost 3 bases, J lost 5 bases, and 13 bases lay in between. This CDR3 is 14 amino acids long. CDR3 in amino acids: CASSIGGDGYGYTF. In nucleotides, the CDR3 is TGTGCCAGTAGTATCGGAGGGGATGGGTATGGCTACACCTTC.

This clone came up once. V is TRBV5-1 and J is TRBJ1-6; D perhaps matches TRBD1 (5 bases). Trimming shortened V by 0 bases and J by 5 bases, and 12 bases separated the two germline ends. The CDR3 spans 16 residues. CDR1 and CDR2 from the germline V gene are SGHRS and YFSETQ. Here the CDR3 DNA reads TGCGCCAGCAGCTTGGTGGGGCGCAACAATAATTCACCCCTCCACTTT. Its translation: CASSLVGRNNNSPLHF.

The chain links TRBV12-3 or TRBV12-4 to TRBJ1-1; no clear D. This CDR3 region has 13 residues. V was trimmed by 6 bases and J by 1 base, leaving 9 bases between them. CDR3 loop: CASRETENTEAFF. CDR3 DNA sequence: TGTGCCAGCAGGGAGACCGAGAACACTGAAGCTTTCTTT.

J is TRBJ2-7 and V is TRBV7-3, with TRBD2 as a possible D gene (5 bases). CDR1 SGHTA and CDR2 FQGTGA come from the germline V gene. The CDR3 length is 15 residues. Trimming removed 4 bases at V and 2 bases at J, with 15 bases between. The CDR3 DNA sequence: TGTGCCAGCAGCTCCGGCAGAGGGTACGCCTACGAGCAGTACTTC. Translation: CASSSGRGYAYEQYF. The complete variable domain, with remaining parts taken from reference TRBV7-3 and TRBJ2-7, reads GAGVSQTPSNKVTEKGKYVELRCDPISGHTALYWYRQSLGQGPEFLIYFQGTGAADDSGLPNDRFFAVRPEGSVSTLKIQRTERGDSAVYLCASSSGRGYAYEQYFGPGTRLTVT.

The chain uses TRBV5-1 and TRBJ2-2; D may be TRBD1 (6 bases). Germline V gene sequence: CDR1 SGHRS, CDR2 YFSETQ. The CDR3 contains 14 residues. The V and J ends lost 5 bases and 5 bases respectively, with 13 bases between them. The CDR3 bases are TGCGCCAGCAGTCCAGGGGCAGGGACCGGGGAGCTGTTTTTT. Translating it yields CASSPGAGTGELFF.